This entry lists 8 T cell receptor beta chains sequenced from one sample in a study of T-cell reconstitution after alpha-beta-depleted transplantation in children. The TCRbeta library was prepared with unique molecular identifiers. One entry per CDR3 protein results from TCRdb running MiXCR on the PCR reads. The top ten clones hold 6.2% of a sample with 200,000 to 250,000 distinct CDR3 sequences, about 9.5% of them seen once. Specimen: PBMCs from the stem cell graft donor, collected from the stem cell graft. The origin of the receptors is a human donor who donated a stem cell graft to a child with acute lymphoblastic leukemia.

The V and J genes are TRBV7-6 and TRBJ1-5, with D possibly matching TRBD1 (5 bases). The CDR3 extends over 18 amino acids. Germline CDR1 is SGHVS and CDR2 is FNYEAQ. V was trimmed by 1 base and J by 2 bases, leaving 18 bases between them. CDR3 sequence (DNA): TGTGCCAGCAGCTTAGTCGGGGGGGGTGACGTTGGCAATCAGCCCCAGCATTTT. It is translated as CASSLVGGGDVGNQPQHF.

This clonotype showed up just a few times. The CDR3 is CASSQDTQQDSSGANVLTF. The CDR3 DNA reads TGTGCCAGCAGCCAAGATACCCAACAGGACAGCTCTGGGGCCAACGTCCTGACTTTC. This chain links TRBV4-2 with TRBJ2-6, with D possibly TRBD1 on 6 matching bases. The germline V gene has CDR1 LGHNA and CDR2 YNFKEQ. Trimming left V 0 bases short and J 0 bases short, with 15 bases between. This CDR3 is built from 19 residues.

This clonotype was observed a handful of times. The gene calls are TRBV4-1 and TRBJ2-7, with 7 bases that match TRBD2. Germline V lookup: CDR1 MGHRA, CDR2 YSYEKL. V lost 4 bases and J lost 7; bases outside the gene matches: 10. This CDR3 has 14 residues. DNA for the CDR3: TGCGCCAGCAGCCCCAACTGGGGGGGGAAAGAGCAGTACTTC. This translates into CASSPNWGGKEQYF.

This clonotype showed up many times. The chain employs TRBV5-6 and TRBJ2-1; TRBD2 agrees at 10 bases. Germline V gives CDR1 SGHDT, CDR2 YYEEEE. The V segment lost 2 bases and the J segment 4 bases; nucleotides outside the gene matches: 3. The CDR3 is made up of 15 amino acids. CDR3 region: CASSLLAGRYNEQFF. As DNA, the CDR3 is TGTGCCAGCAGCTTACTAGCGGGGCGGTACAATGAGCAGTTCTTC.

The CDR3: CASSYGQEGSPQHF. The CDR3 nucleotides are TGCGCCAGCAGCTACGGACAGGAGGGGTCTCCCCAGCATTTT. This chain links TRBV5-1 with TRBJ1-5, with TRBD1 identical over 7 bases. The germline V gene encodes CDR1 SGHRS and CDR2 YFSETQ. The CDR3 sequence is 14 residues long. Trimming cost V 3 bases and J 10 bases; bases outside gene matches: 10.

In its sample, this clonotype was seen many times. The rearrangement joins TRBV20-1 to TRBJ2-7, with 8 bases matching TRBD2. Germline CDR1 is DFQATT and CDR2 is SNEGSKA (reference sequence). The CDR3 contains 16 residues. The ends lost 1 base at V and 3 bases at J; junction bases unmatched: 11. The CDR3 protein is CSARAPRTSRNYEQYF. CDR3 DNA sequence: TGCAGTGCTAGAGCTCCACGGACTAGCCGGAACTACGAGCAGTACTTC.

A few counts support this clonotype. The gene calls are TRBV18 and TRBJ2-1; a weak D match, TRBD1 (6 bases). This CDR3 is 16 amino acids long. V shed 1 base and J shed 6 bases, with 16 bases lying between them. CDR1 is KGHSH and CDR2 is LQKENI in the germline V gene. CDR3 amino acids: CASSPLWDKSINEQFF. The CDR3 coding sequence is TGTGCCAGCTCACCACTTTGGGACAAGAGTATCAATGAGCAGTTCTTC.

This clonotype was picked up many times. The V gene is TRBV27, the J gene TRBJ2-7; no definite D call. The CDR3 length is 15 residues. The germline V and J ends were trimmed by 0 bases and 3 bases, with 12 bases remaining between them. Germline V gene lookup returns CDR1 MNHEY and CDR2 SMNVEV (reference sequence). In DNA form, the CDR3 reads TGTGCCAGCAGTTTATCTTTGGTATCACTCTACGAGCAGTACTTC. Translated: CASSLSLVSLYEQYF.